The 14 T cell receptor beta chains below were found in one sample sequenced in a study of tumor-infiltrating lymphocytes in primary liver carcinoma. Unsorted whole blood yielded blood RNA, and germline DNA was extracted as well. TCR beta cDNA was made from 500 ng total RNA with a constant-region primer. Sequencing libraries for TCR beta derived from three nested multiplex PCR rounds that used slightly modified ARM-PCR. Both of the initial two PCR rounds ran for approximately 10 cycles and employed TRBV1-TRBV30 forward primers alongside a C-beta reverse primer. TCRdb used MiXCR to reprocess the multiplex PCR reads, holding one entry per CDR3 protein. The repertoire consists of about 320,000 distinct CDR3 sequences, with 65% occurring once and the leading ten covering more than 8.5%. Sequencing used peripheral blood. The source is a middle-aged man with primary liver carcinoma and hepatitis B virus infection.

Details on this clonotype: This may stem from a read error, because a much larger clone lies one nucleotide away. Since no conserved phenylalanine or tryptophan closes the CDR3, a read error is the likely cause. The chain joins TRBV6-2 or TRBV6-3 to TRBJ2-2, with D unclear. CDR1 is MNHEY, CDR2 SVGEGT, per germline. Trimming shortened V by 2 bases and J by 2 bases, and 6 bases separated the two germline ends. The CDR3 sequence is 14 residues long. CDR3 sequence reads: CASSYTRNTGELFS. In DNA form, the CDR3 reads TGTGCCAGCAGTTACACGAGAAACACCGGGGAGCTGTTTTCT.

This CDR3 reads CASSLGPFYEQYF. CDR3 nucleotide sequence: TGTGCCAGCAGTCTGGGCCCGTTCTACGAGCAGTACTTC. This chain links TRBV12-3 or TRBV12-4 with TRBJ2-7; D is undetermined. The V gene lost 5 bases and the J gene lost 3 bases, with 11 bases spanning the gap. The CDR3 totals 13 residues.

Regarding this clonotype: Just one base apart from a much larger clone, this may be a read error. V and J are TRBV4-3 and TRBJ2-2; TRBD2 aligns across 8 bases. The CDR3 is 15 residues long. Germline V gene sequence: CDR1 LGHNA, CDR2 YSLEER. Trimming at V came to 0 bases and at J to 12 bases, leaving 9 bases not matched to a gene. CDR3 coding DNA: TGCGCCAGCAGCCAAGATCGGGGGGGAGGAGGGAAGCTGTTTTTT. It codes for CASSQDRGGGGKLFF.

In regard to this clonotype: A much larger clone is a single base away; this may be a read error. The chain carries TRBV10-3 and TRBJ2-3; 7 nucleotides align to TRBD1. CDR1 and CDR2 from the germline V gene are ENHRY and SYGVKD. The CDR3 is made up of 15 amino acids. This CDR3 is CAMSDTGASTDTQYF. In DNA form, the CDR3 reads TGTGCCATGAGTGACACAGGGGCCAGCACAGATACGCAGTATTTT.

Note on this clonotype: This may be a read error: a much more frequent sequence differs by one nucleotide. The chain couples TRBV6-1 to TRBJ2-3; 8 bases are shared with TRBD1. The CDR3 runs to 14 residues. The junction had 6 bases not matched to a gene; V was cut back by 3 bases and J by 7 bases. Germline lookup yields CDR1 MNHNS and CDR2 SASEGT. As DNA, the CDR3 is TGTGCCAGCAGTGACAGGGGGCCAACATATACGCAGTATTTT. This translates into CASSDRGPTYTQYF.

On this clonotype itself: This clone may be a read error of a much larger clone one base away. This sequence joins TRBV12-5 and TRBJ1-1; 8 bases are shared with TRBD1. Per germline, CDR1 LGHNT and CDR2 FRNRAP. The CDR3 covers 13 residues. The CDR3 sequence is CASALDRDTEAFF. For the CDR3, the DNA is TGTGCTAGTGCTTTGGACAGGGACACTGAAGCTTTCTTT.

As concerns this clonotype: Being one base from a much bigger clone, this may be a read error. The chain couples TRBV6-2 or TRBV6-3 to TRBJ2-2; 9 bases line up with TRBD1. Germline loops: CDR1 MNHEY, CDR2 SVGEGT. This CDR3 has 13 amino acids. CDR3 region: CAAQGAGTGELLF. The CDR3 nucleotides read TGTGCCGCACAGGGGGCCGGCACCGGGGAGCTGCTTTTT.

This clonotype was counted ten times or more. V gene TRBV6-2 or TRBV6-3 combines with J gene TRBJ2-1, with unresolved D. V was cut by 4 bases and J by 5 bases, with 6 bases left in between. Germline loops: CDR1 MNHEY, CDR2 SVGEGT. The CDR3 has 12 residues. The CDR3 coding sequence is TGTGCCAGCAGTTCATTCGACAATGAGCAGTTCTTC. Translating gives CASSSFDNEQFF.

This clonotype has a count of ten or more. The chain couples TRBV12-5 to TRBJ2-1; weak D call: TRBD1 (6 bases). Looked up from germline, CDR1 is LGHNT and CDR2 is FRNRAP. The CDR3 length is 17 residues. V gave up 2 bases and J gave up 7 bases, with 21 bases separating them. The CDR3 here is CASGLPGVITFKNEQFF. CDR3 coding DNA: TGTGCTAGTGGTTTGCCAGGGGTAATCACGTTTAAGAATGAGCAGTTCTTC.

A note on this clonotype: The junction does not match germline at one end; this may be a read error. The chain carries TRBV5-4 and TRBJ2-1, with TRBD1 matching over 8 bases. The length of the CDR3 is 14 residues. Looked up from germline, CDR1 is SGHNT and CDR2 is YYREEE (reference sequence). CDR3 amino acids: CASSFGTGFNGQFF. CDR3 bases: TGTGCCAGCAGCTTTGGGACAGGCTTCAATGGGCAGTTCTTC. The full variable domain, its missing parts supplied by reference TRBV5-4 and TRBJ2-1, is ETGVTQSPTHLIKTRGQQVTLRCSSQSGHNTVSWYQQALGQGPQFIFQYYREEENGRGNFPPRFSGLQFPNYSSELNVNALELDDSALYLCASSFGTGFNGQFFGPGTRLTVL.

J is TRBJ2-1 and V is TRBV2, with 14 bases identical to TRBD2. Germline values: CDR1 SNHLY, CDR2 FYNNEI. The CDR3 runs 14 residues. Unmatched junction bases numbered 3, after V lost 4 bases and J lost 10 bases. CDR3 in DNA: TGTGCCAGCAGTGGACTAGCGGGAGGGGAGGAGCAGTTCTTC. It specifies CASSGLAGGEEQFF. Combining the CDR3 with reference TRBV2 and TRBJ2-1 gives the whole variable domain EPEVTQTPSHQVTQMGQEVILRCVPISNHLYFYWYRQILGQKVEFLVSFYNNEISEKSEIFDDQFSVERPDGSNFTLKIRSTKLEDSAMYFCASSGLAGGEEQFFGPGTRLTVL.

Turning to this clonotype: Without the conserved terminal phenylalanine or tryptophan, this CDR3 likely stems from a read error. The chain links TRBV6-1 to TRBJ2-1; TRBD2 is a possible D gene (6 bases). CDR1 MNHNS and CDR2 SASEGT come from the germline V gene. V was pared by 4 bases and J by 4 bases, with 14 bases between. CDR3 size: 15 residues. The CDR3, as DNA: TGTGCCAGCAGTGTAATGAGCGGGCGATACAATGAGCAGTTCTTA. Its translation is CASSVMSGRYNEQFL.

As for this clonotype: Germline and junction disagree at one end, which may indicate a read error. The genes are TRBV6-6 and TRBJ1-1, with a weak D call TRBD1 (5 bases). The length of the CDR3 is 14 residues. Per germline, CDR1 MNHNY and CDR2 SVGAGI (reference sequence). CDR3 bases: TGTGTCAGCAGACCCGAGGGGATGAACACTGAAGCTTTCTTT. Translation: CVSRPEGMNTEAFF.

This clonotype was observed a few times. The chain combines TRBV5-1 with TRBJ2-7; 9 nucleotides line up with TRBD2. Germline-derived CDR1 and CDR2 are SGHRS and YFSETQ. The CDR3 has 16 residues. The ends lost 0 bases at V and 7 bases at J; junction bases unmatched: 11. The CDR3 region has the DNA TGCGCCAGCAGCTTGGTGGCGGGAGGGCCCGTGGGAGAGCAGTACTTC. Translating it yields CASSLVAGGPVGEQYF.